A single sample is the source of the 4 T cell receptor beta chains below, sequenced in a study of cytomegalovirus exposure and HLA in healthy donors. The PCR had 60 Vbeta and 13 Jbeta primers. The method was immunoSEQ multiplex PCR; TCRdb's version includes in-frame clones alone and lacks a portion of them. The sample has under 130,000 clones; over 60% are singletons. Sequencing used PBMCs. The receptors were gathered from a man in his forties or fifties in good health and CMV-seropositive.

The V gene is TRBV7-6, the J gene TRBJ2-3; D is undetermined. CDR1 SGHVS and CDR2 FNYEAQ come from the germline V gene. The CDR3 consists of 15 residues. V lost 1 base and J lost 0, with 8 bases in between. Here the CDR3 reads CASSLVSSSTDTQYF. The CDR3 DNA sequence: TGTGCCAGCAGCTTAGTTTCCTCTAGCACAGATACGCAGTATTTT. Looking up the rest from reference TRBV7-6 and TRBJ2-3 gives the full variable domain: GAGVSQSPRYKVTKRGQDVALRCDPISGHVSLYWYRQALGQGPEFLTYFNYEAQQDKSGLPNDRFSAERPEGSISTLTIQRTEQRDSAMYRCASSLVSSSTDTQYFGPGTRLTVL.

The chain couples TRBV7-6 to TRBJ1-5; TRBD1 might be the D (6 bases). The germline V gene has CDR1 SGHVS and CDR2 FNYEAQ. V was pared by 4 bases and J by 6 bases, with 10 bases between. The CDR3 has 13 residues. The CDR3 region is CASSYDRSQPQHF. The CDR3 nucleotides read TGTGCCAGCAGCTACGACAGGAGTCAGCCCCAGCATTTT.

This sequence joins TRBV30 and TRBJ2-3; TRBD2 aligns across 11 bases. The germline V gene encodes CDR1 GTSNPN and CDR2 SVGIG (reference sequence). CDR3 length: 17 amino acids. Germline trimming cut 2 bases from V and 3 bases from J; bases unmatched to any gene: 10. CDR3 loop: CAWSMIRTSGWTDTQYF. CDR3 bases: TGTGCCTGGAGTATGATCCGGACTAGCGGGTGGACAGATACGCAGTATTTT.

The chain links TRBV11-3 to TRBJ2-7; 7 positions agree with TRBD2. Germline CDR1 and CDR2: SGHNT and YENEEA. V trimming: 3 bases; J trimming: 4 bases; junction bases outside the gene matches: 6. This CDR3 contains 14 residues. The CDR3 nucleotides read TGTGCCAGCAGCTTTGGAGCGGGATGGTACGAGCAGTACTTC. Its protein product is CASSFGAGWYEQYF. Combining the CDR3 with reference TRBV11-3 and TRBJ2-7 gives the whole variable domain EAGVVQSPRYKIIEKKQPVAFWCNPISGHNTLYWYLQNLGQGPELLIRYENEEAVDDSQLPKDRFSAERLKGVDSTLKIQPAELGDSAVYLCASSFGAGWYEQYFGPGTRLTVT.